Listed below are T cell receptor beta chains from one sample, sequenced in a study of cytomegalovirus exposure and HLA in healthy donors. This table comes from immunoSEQ multiplex PCR, and its TCRdb copy is limited to in-frame clones, with some not included. The repertoire consists of some 140,000 clones, with roughly 77% occurring once and the leading ten covering 6% to 8.5%. Sequencing was done on a sample of PBMCs. The receptors were sampled from a man aged 25 to 45 in good health and CMV-seropositive. CDR3s include the opening cysteine and the closing phenylalanine or tryptophan. The order of the fields is clone size, D gene, V gene, J gene, CDR3 DNA, CDR3 protein. D genes are given only for firm matches. Clone size is stated in some rows and not others, as once, few, many or a class when expanded.

clone_size: NA
d_call: TRBD1
v_call: TRBV11-2
j_call: TRBJ2-3
cdr3_nt: TGTGCCAGCAGCTTAATGGGACAGGCATCGCGCACAGATACGCAGTATTTT
cdr3_aa: CASSLMGQASRTDTQYF

clone_size: NA
d_call: NA
v_call: TRBV9
j_call: TRBJ1-1
cdr3_nt: TGTGCCAGCAGCAAAGCGGGGGGATCCTACACTGAAGCTTTCTTT
cdr3_aa: CASSKAGGSYTEAFF

clone_size: NA
d_call: NA
v_call: TRBV28
j_call: TRBJ2-7
cdr3_nt: TGTGCCAGCAGCCCAAATAGCGGTCCCTGGGGCTACGAGCAGTACTTC
cdr3_aa: CASSPNSGPWGYEQYF

clone_size: NA
d_call: NA
v_call: TRBV19
j_call: TRBJ1-2
cdr3_nt: TGTGCCAGTCACGGTGGGGCCAAGGGAGGCTACACCTTC
cdr3_aa: CASHGGAKGGYTF

clone_size: NA
d_call: NA
v_call: TRBV19
j_call: TRBJ1-3
cdr3_nt: TGTGCCAGTCTGGCTAGCTCTGGAAACACCATATATTTT
cdr3_aa: CASLASSGNTIYF

clone_size: NA
d_call: NA
v_call: TRBV5-1
j_call: TRBJ1-3
cdr3_nt: TGCGCCAGCAGCCCCAGGGGCCTCTCTGGAAACACCATATATTTT
cdr3_aa: CASSPRGLSGNTIYF

clone_size: once
d_call: NA
v_call: TRBV29-1
j_call: TRBJ2-1
cdr3_nt: TGCAGCGTTGAAGATCCGGCTAGCCACGAGCAGTTCTTC
cdr3_aa: CSVEDPASHEQFF

clone_size: NA
d_call: TRBD1
v_call: TRBV28
j_call: TRBJ1-5
cdr3_nt: TGTGCCAGCAGTTGGACAGGGGCCCAGCCCCAGCATTTT
cdr3_aa: CASSWTGAQPQHF

clone_size: NA
d_call: TRBD1
v_call: TRBV7-9
j_call: TRBJ2-1
cdr3_nt: TGTGCCAGCGGGAAGGACAGGGGCTCCTACAATGAGCAGTTCTTC
cdr3_aa: CASGKDRGSYNEQFF

clone_size: once
d_call: NA
v_call: TRBV5-8
j_call: TRBJ1-6
cdr3_nt: TGTGCCAGCAGTCGACAGGCCAGCTCCTATAATTCACCCCTCCACTTT
cdr3_aa: CASSRQASSYNSPLHF

clone_size: NA
d_call: TRBD2
v_call: TRBV30
j_call: TRBJ2-7
cdr3_nt: TGTGCCTGGAGGTTCGGCGGGAGGTTGGGCGAGCAGTACTTC
cdr3_aa: CAWRFGGRLGEQYF

clone_size: NA
d_call: NA
v_call: TRBV19
j_call: TRBJ1-5
cdr3_nt: TGTGCCAGCGCTAAGACGCAGGGAAGTCAGCCCCAGCATTTT
cdr3_aa: CASAKTQGSQPQHF

clone_size: NA
d_call: TRBD1
v_call: TRBV2
j_call: TRBJ1-2
cdr3_nt: TGTGCCAGCAATGAACTACAGGGGTTTCCCTATGGCTACACCTTC
cdr3_aa: CASNELQGFPYGYTF

clone_size: NA
d_call: NA
v_call: TRBV5-4
j_call: TRBJ1-1
cdr3_nt: TGTGCCAGCAGCCGGGACACCAGTGAAGCTTTCTTT
cdr3_aa: CASSRDTSEAFF

clone_size: NA
d_call: NA
v_call: TRBV5-1
j_call: TRBJ2-5
cdr3_nt: TGCGCCAGCAGCCCCTATAGGGGAAAAGAGACCCAGTACTTC
cdr3_aa: CASSPYRGKETQYF

clone_size: NA
d_call: TRBD1
v_call: TRBV19
j_call: TRBJ1-2
cdr3_nt: TGTGCCAGTAGTGTCGGGACAGGGGACGGCTACACCTTC
cdr3_aa: CASSVGTGDGYTF

clone_size: NA
d_call: TRBD2
v_call: TRBV27
j_call: TRBJ2-1
cdr3_nt: TGTGCCAGCAGTTTAGCGGGAGGCCCTACCTACAATGAGCAGTTCTTC
cdr3_aa: CASSLAGGPTYNEQFF

clone_size: NA
d_call: TRBD2
v_call: TRBV30
j_call: TRBJ2-7
cdr3_nt: TGTGCCTGGAGGGGACTAGCGGGGGCGTACGAGCAGTACTTC
cdr3_aa: CAWRGLAGAYEQYF

clone_size: NA
d_call: NA
v_call: TRBV5-6
j_call: TRBJ1-6
cdr3_nt: TGTGCCAGCAGCTTGATAGGGGCCTCGAATTATAATTCACCCCTCCACTTT
cdr3_aa: CASSLIGASNYNSPLHF

clone_size: NA
d_call: NA
v_call: TRBV27
j_call: TRBJ2-3
cdr3_nt: TGTGCCAGCAGTTCCTCCCCGGGACTTACAGATACGCAGTATTTT
cdr3_aa: CASSSSPGLTDTQYF

clone_size: NA
d_call: TRBD2
v_call: TRBV7-2
j_call: TRBJ2-1
cdr3_nt: TGTGCCAGCAGCTTAGAGCGTTTTGTAGCGGGAGGGCGGCAGTTCTTC
cdr3_aa: CASSLERFVAGGRQFF

clone_size: few
d_call: NA
v_call: TRBV2
j_call: TRBJ1-1
cdr3_nt: TGTGCCAGCAGTGTTGACTTGAACACTGAAGCTTTCTTT
cdr3_aa: CASSVDLNTEAFF

clone_size: NA
d_call: TRBD2
v_call: TRBV11-3
j_call: TRBJ2-5
cdr3_nt: TGTGCCAGCAGCTGGGATAGCGGGGGGGCGAAGACCCAGTACTTC
cdr3_aa: CASSWDSGGAKTQYF

clone_size: NA
d_call: NA
v_call: TRBV28
j_call: TRBJ2-5
cdr3_nt: TGTGCCAGCAGCCCCCCTCAAGAGACCCAGTACTTC
cdr3_aa: CASSPPQETQYF

clone_size: NA
d_call: NA
v_call: TRBV10-3
j_call: TRBJ2-5
cdr3_nt: TGTGCCATCAGTGAGTCCTCGGGGGGCAGACCCCGAGAGACCCAGTACTTC
cdr3_aa: CAISESSGGRPRETQYF

clone_size: once
d_call: NA
v_call: TRBV15
j_call: TRBJ1-4
cdr3_nt: TGTGCCACCTGGAGGGAGGGCGCAACTAATGAAAAACTGTTTTTT
cdr3_aa: CATWREGATNEKLFF

clone_size: once
d_call: TRBD1
v_call: TRBV5-4
j_call: TRBJ2-7
cdr3_nt: TGTGCCAGCAGAAAAGACAGGGGGAACTCCTACGAGCAGTACTTC
cdr3_aa: CASRKDRGNSYEQYF

clone_size: NA
d_call: NA
v_call: TRBV10-2
j_call: TRBJ1-6
cdr3_nt: TGCGCCAGCAGTGAGAACCTTACTGCGGATTCACCCCTCCACTTT
cdr3_aa: CASSENLTADSPLHF

clone_size: NA
d_call: NA
v_call: TRBV6-1
j_call: TRBJ2-2
cdr3_nt: TGTGCCAGCAGGACAGCGTTGAACACCGGGGAGCTGTTTTTT
cdr3_aa: CASRTALNTGELFF

clone_size: once
d_call: NA
v_call: TRBV19
j_call: TRBJ2-3
cdr3_nt: TGTGCCAGTAGTATGGGCGGGGTAAGCACAGATACGCAGTATTTT
cdr3_aa: CASSMGGVSTDTQYF

clone_size: NA
d_call: NA
v_call: TRBV5-4
j_call: TRBJ2-1
cdr3_nt: TGTGCCAGCAGCAGAGACATTGACAATGAGCAGTTCTTC
cdr3_aa: CASSRDIDNEQFF

clone_size: NA
d_call: NA
v_call: TRBV9
j_call: TRBJ1-5
cdr3_nt: TGTGCCAGCAGCGTAGCGTCAGGTAGCAATCAGCCCCAGCATTTT
cdr3_aa: CASSVASGSNQPQHF

clone_size: NA
d_call: NA
v_call: TRBV4-1
j_call: TRBJ2-1
cdr3_nt: TGCGCCAGCAGCCTAACTAGCAGGCCCCCCAATGAGCAGTTCTTC
cdr3_aa: CASSLTSRPPNEQFF

clone_size: NA
d_call: TRBD2
v_call: TRBV18
j_call: TRBJ2-1
cdr3_nt: TGTGCCAGCTCACCGCCGAGCGGGAGGGAATACAATGAGCAGTTCTTC
cdr3_aa: CASSPPSGREYNEQFF

clone_size: NA
d_call: TRBD2
v_call: TRBV7-9
j_call: TRBJ2-1
cdr3_nt: TGTGCCAGCAGCTTAGGTCCAGCGGGAGTTGCCTACAATGAGCAGTTCTTC
cdr3_aa: CASSLGPAGVAYNEQFF

clone_size: NA
d_call: NA
v_call: TRBV7-2
j_call: TRBJ1-3
cdr3_nt: TGTGCCAGCAGCCCACCTCTGAGGGCGAAGGGAAACACCATATATTTT
cdr3_aa: CASSPPLRAKGNTIYF

clone_size: NA
d_call: NA
v_call: TRBV6-5
j_call: TRBJ2-5
cdr3_nt: TGTGCCAGCAGTACCGGGGAGACCCAGTACTTC
cdr3_aa: CASSTGETQYF

clone_size: NA
d_call: NA
v_call: TRBV6-6
j_call: TRBJ1-2
cdr3_nt: TGTGCCAGCAGTTTCAGACAGTCCCAGGGCTACACCTTC
cdr3_aa: CASSFRQSQGYTF

clone_size: NA
d_call: NA
v_call: TRBV19
j_call: TRBJ2-1
cdr3_nt: TGTGCCAGTAGTCAGGGACATACCAATGAGCAGTTCTTC
cdr3_aa: CASSQGHTNEQFF

clone_size: NA
d_call: NA
v_call: TRBV6-5
j_call: TRBJ2-1
cdr3_nt: TGTGCCAGCAGTGACTCGGCGGGGGCCAACAATGAGCAGTTCTTC
cdr3_aa: CASSDSAGANNEQFF

clone_size: NA
d_call: NA
v_call: TRBV5-6
j_call: TRBJ1-5
cdr3_nt: TGTGCCAGCAGCTTGGGTCCAGGTTATAGCAATCAGCCCCAGCATTTT
cdr3_aa: CASSLGPGYSNQPQHF

clone_size: NA
d_call: NA
v_call: TRBV19
j_call: TRBJ1-5
cdr3_nt: TGTGCCAGTAGTATTCTCGGAGGAGTTACGACTCAGCCCCAGCATTTT
cdr3_aa: CASSILGGVTTQPQHF